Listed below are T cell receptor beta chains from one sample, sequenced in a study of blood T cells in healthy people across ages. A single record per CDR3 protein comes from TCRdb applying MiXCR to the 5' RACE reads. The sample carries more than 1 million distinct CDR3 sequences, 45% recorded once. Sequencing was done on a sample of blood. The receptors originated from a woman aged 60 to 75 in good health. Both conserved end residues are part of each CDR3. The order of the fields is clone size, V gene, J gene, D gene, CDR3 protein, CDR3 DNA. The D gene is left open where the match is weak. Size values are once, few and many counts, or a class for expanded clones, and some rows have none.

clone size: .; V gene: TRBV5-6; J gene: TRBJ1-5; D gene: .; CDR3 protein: CASSLDHGPQHF; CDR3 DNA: TGTGCCAGCAGCTTGGACCATGGACCCCAGCATTTT
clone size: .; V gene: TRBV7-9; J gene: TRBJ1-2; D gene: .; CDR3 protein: CASSLGREGHKNYGYTF; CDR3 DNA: TGTGCCAGCAGCTTGGGCCGGGAGGGACACAAAAACTATGGCTACACCTTC
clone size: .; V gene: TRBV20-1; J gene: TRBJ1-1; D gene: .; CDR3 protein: CSARGGGITEAFF; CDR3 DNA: TGCAGTGCTAGAGGAGGGGGGATCACTGAAGCTTTCTTT
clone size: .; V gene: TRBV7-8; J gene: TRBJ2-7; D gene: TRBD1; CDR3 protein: CASSFDRVLAYEQYF; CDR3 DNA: TGTGCCAGCAGCTTCGACAGGGTTTTAGCCTACGAGCAGTACTTC
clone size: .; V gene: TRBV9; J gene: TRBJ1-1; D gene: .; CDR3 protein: CASSVSQGLENTEAFF; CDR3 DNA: TGTGCCAGCAGCGTATCTCAAGGCCTTGAGAACACTGAAGCTTTCTTT
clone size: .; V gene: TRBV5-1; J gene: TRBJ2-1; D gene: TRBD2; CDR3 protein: CASSFQTSGIDEQFF; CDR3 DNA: TGCGCCAGCAGCTTCCAGACTAGCGGGATTGATGAGCAGTTCTTC
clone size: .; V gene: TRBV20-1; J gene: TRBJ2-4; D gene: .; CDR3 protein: CSGLGEAKNIQYF; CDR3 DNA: TGCAGCGGGCTAGGGGAGGCCAAAAACATTCAGTACTTC
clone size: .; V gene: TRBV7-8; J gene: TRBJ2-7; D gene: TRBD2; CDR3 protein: CASSLASGLTSYEQYF; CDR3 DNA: TGTGCCAGCAGCTTAGCGTCGGGACTAACTTCCTACGAGCAGTACTTC
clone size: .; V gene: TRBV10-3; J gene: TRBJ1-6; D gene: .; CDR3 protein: CAISDPGSGSNSPLHF; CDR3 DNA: TGTGCCATCAGTGACCCCGGAAGTGGGAGCAATTCACCCCTCCACTTT
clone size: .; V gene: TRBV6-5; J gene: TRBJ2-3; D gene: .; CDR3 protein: CASMPGVSSTDTQYF; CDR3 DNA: TGTGCCAGCATGCCCGGGGTTTCTAGCACAGATACCCAGTATTTT
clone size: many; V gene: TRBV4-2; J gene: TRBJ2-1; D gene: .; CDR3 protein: CASRGPTSDEQFF; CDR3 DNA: TGTGCCAGCAGGGGACCAACCTCCGATGAGCAGTTCTTC
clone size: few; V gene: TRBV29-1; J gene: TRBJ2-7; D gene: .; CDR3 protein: CSVEDSLSYEQYF; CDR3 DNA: TGCAGCGTTGAGGACAGCCTAAGCTACGAGCAGTACTTC
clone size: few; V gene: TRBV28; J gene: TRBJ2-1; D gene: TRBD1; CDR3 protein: CASSSSGTGDNEQFF; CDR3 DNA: TGTGCCAGCAGTTCGTCCGGGACAGGGGACAATGAGCAGTTCTTC
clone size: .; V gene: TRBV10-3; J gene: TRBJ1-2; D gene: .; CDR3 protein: CAISNNNYGYTF; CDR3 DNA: TGTGCCATCAGTAATAATAACTATGGCTACACCTTC
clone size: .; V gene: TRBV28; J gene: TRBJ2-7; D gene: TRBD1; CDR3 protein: CASSASGTEEQYF; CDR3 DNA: TGTGCCAGCAGTGCCTCAGGGACAGAGGAGCAGTACTTC
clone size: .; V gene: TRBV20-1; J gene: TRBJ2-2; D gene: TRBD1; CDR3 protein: CSARGGTGVSTGELFF; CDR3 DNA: TGCAGTGCTAGAGGAGGGACAGGGGTCAGCACCGGGGAGCTGTTTTTT
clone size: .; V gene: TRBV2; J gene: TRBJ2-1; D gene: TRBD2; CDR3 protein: CASSELGRVAGEGNEQFF; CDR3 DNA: TGTGCCAGCAGTGAACTAGGGCGGGTAGCGGGAGAGGGCAATGAGCAGTTCTTC
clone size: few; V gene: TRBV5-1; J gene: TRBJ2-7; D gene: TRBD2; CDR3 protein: CASSLGTSGDEQYF; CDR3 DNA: TGCGCCAGCAGCCTCGGGACTAGCGGGGACGAGCAGTACTTC
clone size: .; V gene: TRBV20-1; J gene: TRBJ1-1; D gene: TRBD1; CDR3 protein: CSARDTGGAVTEAFF; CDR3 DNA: TGCAGTGCTAGAGACACAGGGGGAGCAGTCACTGAAGCTTTCTTT
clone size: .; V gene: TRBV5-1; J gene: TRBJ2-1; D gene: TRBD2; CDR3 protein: CASSFPTSGRGNEQFF; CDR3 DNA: TGCGCCAGCAGCTTTCCTACTAGCGGGAGGGGGAATGAGCAGTTCTTC